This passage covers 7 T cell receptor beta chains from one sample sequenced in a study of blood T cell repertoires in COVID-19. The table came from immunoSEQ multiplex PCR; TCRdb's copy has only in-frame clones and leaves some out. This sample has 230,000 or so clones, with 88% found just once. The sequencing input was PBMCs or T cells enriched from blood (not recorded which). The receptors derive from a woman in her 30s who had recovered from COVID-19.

The CDR3 DNA reads as TGTGCCAGCAGCCAATTTGAGAGATCCTATGGCTACACCTTC. It is translated as CASSQFERSYGYTF. The rearrangement joins TRBV4-2 to TRBJ1-2; no definite D call. Trimming took off 2 bases at V and 4 bases at J, with 11 bases between the two ends. The CDR3 covers 14 residues. CDR1 LGHNA and CDR2 YNFKEQ come from the germline V gene.

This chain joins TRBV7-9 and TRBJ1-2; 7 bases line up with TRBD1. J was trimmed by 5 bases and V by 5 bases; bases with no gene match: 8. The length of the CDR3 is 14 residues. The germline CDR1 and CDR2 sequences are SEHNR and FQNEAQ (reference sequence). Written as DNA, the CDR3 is TGTGCCAGCAGCCCAAGTACAGGGGAGTATGGCTACACCTTC. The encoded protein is CASSPSTGEYGYTF.

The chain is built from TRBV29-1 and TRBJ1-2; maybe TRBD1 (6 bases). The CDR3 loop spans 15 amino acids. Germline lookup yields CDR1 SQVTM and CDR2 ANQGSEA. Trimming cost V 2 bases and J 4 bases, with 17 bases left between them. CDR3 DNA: TGCAGCGTTGAACCAGAACCCAGGACAGCCTATGGCTACACCTTC. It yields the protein CSVEPEPRTAYGYTF. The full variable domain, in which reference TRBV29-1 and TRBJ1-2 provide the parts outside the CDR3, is SAVISQKPSRDICQRGTSLTIQCQVDSQVTMMFWYRQQPGQSLTLIATANQGSEATYESGFVIDKFPISRPNLTFSTLTVSNMSPEDSSIYLCSVEPEPRTAYGYTFGSGTRLTVV.

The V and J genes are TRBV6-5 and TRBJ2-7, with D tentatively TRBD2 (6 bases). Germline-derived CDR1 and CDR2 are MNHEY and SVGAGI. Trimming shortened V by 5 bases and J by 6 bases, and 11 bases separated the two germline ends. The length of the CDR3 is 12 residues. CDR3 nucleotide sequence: TGTGCCAGCAGTAGGAGGGATCGCGAGCAGTACTTC. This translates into CASSRRDREQYF.

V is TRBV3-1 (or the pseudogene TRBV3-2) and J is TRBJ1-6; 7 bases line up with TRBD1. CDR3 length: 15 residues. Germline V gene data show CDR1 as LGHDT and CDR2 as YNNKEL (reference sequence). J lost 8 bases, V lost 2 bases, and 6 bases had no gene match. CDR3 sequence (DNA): TGTGCCAGCAGCCAAACTACAGGGGTGGATTCACCCCTCCACTTT. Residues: CASSQTTGVDSPLHF.

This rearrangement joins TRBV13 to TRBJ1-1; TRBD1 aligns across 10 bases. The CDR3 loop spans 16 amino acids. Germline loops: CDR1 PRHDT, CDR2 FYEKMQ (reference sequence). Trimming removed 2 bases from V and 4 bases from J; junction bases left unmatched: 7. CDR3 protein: CASSLLGQGLGTEAFF. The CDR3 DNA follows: TGTGCCAGCAGCTTACTGGGACAGGGGCTGGGCACTGAAGCTTTCTTT.

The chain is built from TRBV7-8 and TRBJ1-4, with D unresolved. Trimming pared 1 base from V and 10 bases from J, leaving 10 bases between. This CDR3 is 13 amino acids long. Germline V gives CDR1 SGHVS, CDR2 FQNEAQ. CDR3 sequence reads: CASSLGQRGKLFF. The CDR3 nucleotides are TGTGCCAGCAGCTTAGGGCAACGCGGAAAACTGTTTTTT.